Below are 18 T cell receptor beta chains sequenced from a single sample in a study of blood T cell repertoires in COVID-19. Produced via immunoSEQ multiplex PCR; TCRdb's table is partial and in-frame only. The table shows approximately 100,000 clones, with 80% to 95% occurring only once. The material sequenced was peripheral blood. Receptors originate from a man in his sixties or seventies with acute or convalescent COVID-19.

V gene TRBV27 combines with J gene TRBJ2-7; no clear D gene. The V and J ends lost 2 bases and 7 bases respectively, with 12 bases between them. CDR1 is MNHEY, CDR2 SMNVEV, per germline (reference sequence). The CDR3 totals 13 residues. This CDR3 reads CASSLRPSTEQYF. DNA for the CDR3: TGTGCCAGCAGTTTACGTCCGAGTACGGAGCAGTACTTC.

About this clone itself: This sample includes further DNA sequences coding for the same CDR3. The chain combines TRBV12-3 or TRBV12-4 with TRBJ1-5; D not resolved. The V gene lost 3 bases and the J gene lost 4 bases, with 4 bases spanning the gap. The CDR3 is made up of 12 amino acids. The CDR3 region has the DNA TGTGCCAGCAGTTTCCGTAATCAGCCCCAGCATTTT. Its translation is CASSFRNQPQHF.

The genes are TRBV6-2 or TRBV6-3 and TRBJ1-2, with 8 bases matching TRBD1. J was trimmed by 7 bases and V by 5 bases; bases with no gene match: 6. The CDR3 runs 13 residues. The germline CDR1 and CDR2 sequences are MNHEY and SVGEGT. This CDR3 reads CASSPQGAGGYTF. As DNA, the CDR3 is TGTGCCAGCAGTCCCCAGGGGGCTGGTGGCTACACCTTC.

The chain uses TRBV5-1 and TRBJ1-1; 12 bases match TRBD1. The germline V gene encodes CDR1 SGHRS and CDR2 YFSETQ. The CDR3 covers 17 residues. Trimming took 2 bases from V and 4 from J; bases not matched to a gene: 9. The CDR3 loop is CASSFPWDRGRSTEAFF. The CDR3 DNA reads TGCGCCAGCAGCTTTCCGTGGGACAGGGGGCGAAGCACTGAAGCTTTCTTT.

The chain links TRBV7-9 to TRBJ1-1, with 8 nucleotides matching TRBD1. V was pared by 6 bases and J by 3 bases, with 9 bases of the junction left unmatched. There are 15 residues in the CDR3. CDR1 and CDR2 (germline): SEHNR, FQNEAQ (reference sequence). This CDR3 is CASSRAGGAYTEAFF. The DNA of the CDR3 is TGTGCCAGCAGTCGCGCAGGGGGCGCTTACACTGAAGCTTTCTTT.

The CDR3 sequence: CASSLLAGQSNEQFF. The CDR3 bases are TGTGCCAGCAGTTTATTGGCGGGACAGTCCAATGAGCAGTTCTTC. The V call is TRBV27, the J call TRBJ2-1, with a tentative D call TRBD1 (7 bases). The CDR3 length is 15 residues. The V end lost 1 base, the J end lost 6 bases, and 13 bases lay between the germline ends. Germline assignment: CDR1 MNHEY and CDR2 SMNVEV (reference sequence).

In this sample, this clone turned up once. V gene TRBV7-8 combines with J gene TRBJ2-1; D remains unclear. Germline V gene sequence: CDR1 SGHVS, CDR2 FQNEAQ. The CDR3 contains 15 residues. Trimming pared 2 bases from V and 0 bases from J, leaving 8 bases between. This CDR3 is CASSLIVSSYNEQFF. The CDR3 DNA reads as TGTGCCAGCAGCTTAATAGTGAGCTCCTACAATGAGCAGTTCTTC.

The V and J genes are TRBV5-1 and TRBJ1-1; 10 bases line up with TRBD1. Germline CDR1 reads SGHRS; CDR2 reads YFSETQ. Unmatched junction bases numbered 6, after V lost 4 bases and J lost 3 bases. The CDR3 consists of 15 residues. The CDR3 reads CASSTTGGSDTEAFF. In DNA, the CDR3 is TGCGCCAGCAGCACGACAGGGGGCTCGGACACTGAAGCTTTCTTT.

CDR3 loop: CASSWDSSGNTIYF. CDR3 DNA: TGTGCCAGCAGTTGGGACAGCTCTGGAAACACCATATATTTT. The chain uses TRBV6-5 and TRBJ1-3; TRBD1 aligns across 7 bases. This CDR3 comprises 14 residues. The germline CDR1 and CDR2 sequences are MNHEY and SVGAGI. J gave up 0 bases and V 4 bases, and 0 bases lay outside the gene matches.

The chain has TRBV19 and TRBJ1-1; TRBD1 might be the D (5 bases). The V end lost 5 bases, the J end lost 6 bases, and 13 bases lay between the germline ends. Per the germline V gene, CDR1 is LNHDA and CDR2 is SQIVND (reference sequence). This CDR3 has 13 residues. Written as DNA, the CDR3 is TGTGCCAGTAGTCCCGAGGGAGGGGCTGAAGCTTTCTTT. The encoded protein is CASSPEGGAEAFF. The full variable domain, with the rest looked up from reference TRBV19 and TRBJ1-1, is DGGITQSPKYLFRKEGQNVTLSCEQNLNHDAMYWYRQDPGQGLRLIYYSQIVNDFQKGDIAEGYSVSREKKESFPLTVTSAQKNPTAFYLCASSPEGGAEAFFGQGTRLTVV.

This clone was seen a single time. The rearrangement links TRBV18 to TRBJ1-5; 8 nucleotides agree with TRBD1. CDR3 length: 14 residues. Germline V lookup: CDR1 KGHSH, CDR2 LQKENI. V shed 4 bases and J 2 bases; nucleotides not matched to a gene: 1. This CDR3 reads CASSQDRGNQPQHF. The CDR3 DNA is TGTGCCAGCTCACAGGACAGGGGCAATCAGCCCCAGCATTTT. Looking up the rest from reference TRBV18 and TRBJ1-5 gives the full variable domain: NAGVMQNPRHLVRRRGQEARLRCSPMKGHSHVYWYRQLPEEGLKFMVYLQKENIIDESGMPKERFSAEFPKEGPSILRIQQVVRGDSAAYFCASSQDRGNQPQHFGDGTRLSIL.

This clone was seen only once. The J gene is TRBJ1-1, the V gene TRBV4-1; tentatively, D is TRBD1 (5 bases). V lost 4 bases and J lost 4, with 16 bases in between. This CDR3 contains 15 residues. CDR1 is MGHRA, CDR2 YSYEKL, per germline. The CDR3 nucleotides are TGCGCCAGCAGCCTGGCCGGGGCGGGGCCCACTGAAGCTTTCTTT. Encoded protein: CASSLAGAGPTEAFF.

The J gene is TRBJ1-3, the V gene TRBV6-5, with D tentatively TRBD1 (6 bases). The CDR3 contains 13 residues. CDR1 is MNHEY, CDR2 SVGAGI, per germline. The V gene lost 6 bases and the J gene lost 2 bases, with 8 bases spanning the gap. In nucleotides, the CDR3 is TGTGCCAGCAGCAGGGGTCCTGGAAACACCATATATTTT. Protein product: CASSRGPGNTIYF.

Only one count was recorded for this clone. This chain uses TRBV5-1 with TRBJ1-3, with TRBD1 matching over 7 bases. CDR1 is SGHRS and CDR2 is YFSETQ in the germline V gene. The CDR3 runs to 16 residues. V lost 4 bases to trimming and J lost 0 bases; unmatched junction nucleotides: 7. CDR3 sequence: CASSPDRQLSGNTIYF. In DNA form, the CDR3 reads TGCGCCAGCAGCCCGGACAGGCAGCTCTCTGGAAACACCATATATTTT.

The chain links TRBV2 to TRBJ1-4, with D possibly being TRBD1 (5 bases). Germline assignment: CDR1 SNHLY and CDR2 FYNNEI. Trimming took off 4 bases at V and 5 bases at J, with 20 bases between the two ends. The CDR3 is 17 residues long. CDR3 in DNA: TGTGCCAGCAGTGGTCAGGGTAGGGGAAAAGTGAATGAAAAACTGTTTTTT. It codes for CASSGQGRGKVNEKLFF.

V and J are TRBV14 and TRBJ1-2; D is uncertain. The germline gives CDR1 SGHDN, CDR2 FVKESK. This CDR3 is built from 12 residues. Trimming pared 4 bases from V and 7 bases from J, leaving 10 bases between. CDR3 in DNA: TGTGCCAGCAGCCCACTTTCGTTTGGCTACACCTTC. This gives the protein CASSPLSFGYTF.

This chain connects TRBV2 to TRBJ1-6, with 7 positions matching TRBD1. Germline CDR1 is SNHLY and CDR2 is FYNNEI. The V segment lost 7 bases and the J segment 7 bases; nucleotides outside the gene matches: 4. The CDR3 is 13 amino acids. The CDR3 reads CASKGAPNSPLHF. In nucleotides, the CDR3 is TGTGCCAGCAAGGGGGCGCCAAATTCACCCCTCCACTTT. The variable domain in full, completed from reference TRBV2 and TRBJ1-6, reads EPEVTQTPSHQVTQMGQEVILRCVPISNHLYFYWYRQILGQKVEFLVSFYNNEISEKSEIFDDQFSVERPDGSNFTLKIRSTKLEDSAMYFCASKGAPNSPLHFGNGTRLTVT.

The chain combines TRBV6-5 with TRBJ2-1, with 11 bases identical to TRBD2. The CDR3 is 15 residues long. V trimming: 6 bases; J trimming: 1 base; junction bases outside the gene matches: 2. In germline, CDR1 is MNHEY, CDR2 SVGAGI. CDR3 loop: CASRVAGGSYNEQFF. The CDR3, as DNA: TGTGCCAGCAGGGTAGCGGGGGGGTCCTACAATGAGCAGTTCTTC.